The present T cell receptor (beta chain) was sequenced within a study of follicular helper T cells after annual influenza vaccination. Across the whole study: Some donors were sampled over the 2013-2014, 2014-2015 and 2015-2016 vaccinations. Overall study results and limits: ICOS+CD38+ cTfh clonality tracked population frequency, and its change tracked circulating plasmablast change. Day 7 ICOS+CD38+ clones were most often found later in ICOS-CD38- cTfh cells.

A remark on this clone: Its matching antigen is unknown.

Germline-derived CDR1 and CDR2 are SQVTM and ANQGSEA. The germline V and J ends were trimmed by 4 bases and 1 base, with 10 bases remaining between them. The CDR3 sequence is 13 residues long. Here immunoSEQ multiplex PCR was the method, and the copy in TCRdb shows in-frame clones only, minus some. The sample yields 11,000 to 15,000 clones, 78% seen once. Time point in this sample: 2015-2016 season, pre-vaccination. Subjects lived in the community and lacked influenza vaccine within the prior 6 months. The receptor's source is an adult who received the influenza vaccine. The chain combines TRBV29-1 with TRBJ1-2; D remains unclear. This material consisted of CXCR5- memory CD4+ T cells sorted from blood, taken on the day of influenza vaccination. The CDR3 protein is CSVGVSHNYGYTF. In DNA, the CDR3 is TGCAGCGTTGGGGTCTCACATAACTATGGCTACACCTTC.